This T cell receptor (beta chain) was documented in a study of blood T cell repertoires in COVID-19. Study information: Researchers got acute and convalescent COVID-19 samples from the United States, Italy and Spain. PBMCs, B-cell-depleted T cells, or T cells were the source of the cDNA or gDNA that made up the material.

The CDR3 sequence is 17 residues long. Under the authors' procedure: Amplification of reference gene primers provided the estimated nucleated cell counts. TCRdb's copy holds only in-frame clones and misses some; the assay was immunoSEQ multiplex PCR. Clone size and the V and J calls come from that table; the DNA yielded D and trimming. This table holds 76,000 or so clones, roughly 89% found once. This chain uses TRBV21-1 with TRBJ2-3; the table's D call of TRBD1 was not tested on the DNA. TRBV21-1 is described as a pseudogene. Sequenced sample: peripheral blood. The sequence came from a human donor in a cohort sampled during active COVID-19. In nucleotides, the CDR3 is TGTGCCAGCAGCAAAGAGGGACAGCTCTATTACACAGATACGCAGTATTTT. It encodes CASSKEGQLYYTDTQYF.